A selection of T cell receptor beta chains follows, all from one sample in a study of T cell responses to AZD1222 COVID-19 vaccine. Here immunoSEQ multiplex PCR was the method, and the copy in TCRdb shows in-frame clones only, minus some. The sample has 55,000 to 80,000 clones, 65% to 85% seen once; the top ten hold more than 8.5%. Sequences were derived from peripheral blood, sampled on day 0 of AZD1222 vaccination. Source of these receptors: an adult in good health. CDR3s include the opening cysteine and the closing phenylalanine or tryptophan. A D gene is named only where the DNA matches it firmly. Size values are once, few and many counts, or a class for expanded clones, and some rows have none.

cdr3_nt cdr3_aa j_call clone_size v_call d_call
TGTGCCAGTAGTATTCAGGGGGCCGGGGCCAAAAACATTCAGTACTTC CASSIQGAGAKNIQYF TRBJ2-4 NA TRBV19 TRBD1
TGTGCCAGCAGCCCAGGGACCCTAAGGCCCCTCCACTTT CASSPGTLRPLHF TRBJ1-6 NA TRBV7-3 NA
TGTGCCAGCACGACAGGGTATAGCTACACCTTC CASTTGYSYTF TRBJ1-2 once TRBV7-2 TRBD1
TGCGCCAGCAGCTTACCTAGCGGGGTCACAGATACGCAGTATTTT CASSLPSGVTDTQYF TRBJ2-3 once TRBV5-1 TRBD2
TGTGCCAGCAGCTTCGTTGGACGGAATCTCAATCAGCCCCAGCATTTT CASSFVGRNLNQPQHF TRBJ1-5 once TRBV28 NA
TGTGCCAGCAGCTCCGGGGGGAACACTGAAGCTTTCTTT CASSSGGNTEAFF TRBJ1-1 NA TRBV3-1/TRBV3-2 NA
TGTGCCAGCAGCGTAGTGGGGGAGTCGGATGGCTACACCTTC CASSVVGESDGYTF TRBJ1-2 once TRBV9 NA
TGTGCCAGTAGTTGGGAATCGGGAGAAAAACTGTTTTTT CASSWESGEKLFF TRBJ1-4 NA TRBV19 NA
TGCGCCAGCAGCGGAACAGTAGGGACCTACGAGCAGTACTTC CASSGTVGTYEQYF TRBJ2-7 NA TRBV5-1 NA
TGTGCCAGCAGCTCGACGGACACCCCAGATACGCAGTATTTT CASSSTDTPDTQYF TRBJ2-3 once TRBV5-8 NA
TGTGCCAGCAGTTTGGAGCACAATCAGCCCCAGCATTTT CASSLEHNQPQHF TRBJ1-5 few TRBV12-3/TRBV12-4 NA
TGTGCCAGCAGTTCGCAGGGACTAGCGGGATACAATGAGCAGTTCTTC CASSSQGLAGYNEQFF TRBJ2-1 NA TRBV6-5 TRBD2
TGCGCCAGCAGTACGGGAGGGTCTGGGGCCAACGTCCTGACTTTC CASSTGGSGANVLTF TRBJ2-6 NA TRBV10-2 TRBD2
TGCAGCGCGGCCGGGGTGGCGCAAGAGTATAGCAATCAGCCCCAGCATTTT CSAAGVAQEYSNQPQHF TRBJ1-5 NA TRBV29-1 NA
TGTGCCAGCAGCTCCACAGGGGGAGGAGAGACCCAGTACTTC CASSSTGGGETQYF TRBJ2-5 NA TRBV7-3 TRBD1